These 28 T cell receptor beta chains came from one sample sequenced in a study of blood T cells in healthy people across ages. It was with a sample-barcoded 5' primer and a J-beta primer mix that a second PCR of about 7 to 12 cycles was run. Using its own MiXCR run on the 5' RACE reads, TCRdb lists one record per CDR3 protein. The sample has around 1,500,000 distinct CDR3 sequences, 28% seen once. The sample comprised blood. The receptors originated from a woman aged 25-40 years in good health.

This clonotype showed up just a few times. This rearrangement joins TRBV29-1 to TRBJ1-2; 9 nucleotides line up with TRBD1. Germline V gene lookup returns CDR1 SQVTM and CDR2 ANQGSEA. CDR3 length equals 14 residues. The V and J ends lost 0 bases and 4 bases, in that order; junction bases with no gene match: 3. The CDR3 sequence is CSVEETGGAYGYTF. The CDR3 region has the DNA TGCAGCGTTGAAGAGACAGGGGGGGCCTATGGCTACACCTTC.

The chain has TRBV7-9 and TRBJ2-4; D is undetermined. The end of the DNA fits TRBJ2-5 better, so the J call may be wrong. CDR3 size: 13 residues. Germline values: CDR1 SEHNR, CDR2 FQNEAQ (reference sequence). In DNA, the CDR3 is TGTGCCAGCAGCTTAGTAATGGCGGAGACCCAGTACTTC. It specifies CASSLVMAETQYF.

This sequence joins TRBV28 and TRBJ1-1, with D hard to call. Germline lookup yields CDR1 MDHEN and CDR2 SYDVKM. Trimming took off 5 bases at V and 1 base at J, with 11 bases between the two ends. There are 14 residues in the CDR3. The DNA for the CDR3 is TGTGCCAGCAGTGAACTAAAAGGGAACACTGAAGCTTTCTTT. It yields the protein CASSELKGNTEAFF.

Written as DNA, the CDR3 is TGTGCCAGCAGCCCATACGGGGAGATACAAGAGACCCAGTACTTC. Encoded protein: CASSPYGEIQETQYF. The chain has TRBV3-1 and TRBJ2-5; D is possibly TRBD2 (5 bases). CDR3 length: 15 residues. Germline lookup yields CDR1 LGHDT and CDR2 YNNKEL (reference sequence). Between the trimmed V and J ends, which lost 4 bases and 2 bases, there was a span of 14 bases.

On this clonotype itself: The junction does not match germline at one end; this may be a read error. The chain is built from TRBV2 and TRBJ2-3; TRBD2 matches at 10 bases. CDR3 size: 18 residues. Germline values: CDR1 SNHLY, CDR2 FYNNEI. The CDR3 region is CVSSGWSSGGPYTDTQYF. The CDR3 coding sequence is TGTGTCAGCAGTGGGTGGTCTAGCGGGGGCCCGTACACAGATACGCAGTATTTT.

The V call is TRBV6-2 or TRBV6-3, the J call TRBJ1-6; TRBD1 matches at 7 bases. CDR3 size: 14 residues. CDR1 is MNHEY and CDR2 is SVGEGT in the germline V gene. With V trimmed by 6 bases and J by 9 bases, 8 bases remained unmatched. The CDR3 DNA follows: TGTGCCAGCAGCCGGACAGGAGAAGCTTCACCCCTCCACTTT. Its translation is CASSRTGEASPLHF.

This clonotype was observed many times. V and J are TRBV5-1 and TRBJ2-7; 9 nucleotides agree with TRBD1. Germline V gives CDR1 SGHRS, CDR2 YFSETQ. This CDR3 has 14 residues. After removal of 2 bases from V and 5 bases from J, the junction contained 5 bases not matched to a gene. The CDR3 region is CASSLRQGEHEQYF. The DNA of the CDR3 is TGCGCCAGCAGCTTACGACAGGGGGAACACGAGCAGTACTTC.

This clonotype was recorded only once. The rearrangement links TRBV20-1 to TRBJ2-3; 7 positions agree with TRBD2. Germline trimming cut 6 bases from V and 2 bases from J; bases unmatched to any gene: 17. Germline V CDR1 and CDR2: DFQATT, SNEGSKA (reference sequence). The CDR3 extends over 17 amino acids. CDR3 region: CSANTHSAGTYTDTQYF. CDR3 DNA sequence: TGCAGTGCGAATACTCACTCAGCGGGGACCTACACAGATACGCAGTATTTT.

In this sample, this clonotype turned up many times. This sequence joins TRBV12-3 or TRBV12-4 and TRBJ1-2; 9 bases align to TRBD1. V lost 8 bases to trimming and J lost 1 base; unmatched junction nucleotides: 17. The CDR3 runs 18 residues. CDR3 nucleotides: TGTGCCAGCGGAGGCCTCCGGGACAGGGAGGAGGTTAACTATGGCTACACCTTC. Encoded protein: CASGGLRDREEVNYGYTF.

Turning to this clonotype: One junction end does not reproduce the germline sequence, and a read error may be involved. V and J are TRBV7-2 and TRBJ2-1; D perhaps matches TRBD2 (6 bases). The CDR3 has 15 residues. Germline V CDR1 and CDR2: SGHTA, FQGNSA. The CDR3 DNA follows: TGTGCCAGCAGCGAGGGTAGCGGCTCCCACAATGAGCAGTTCTTC. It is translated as CASSEGSGSHNEQFF.

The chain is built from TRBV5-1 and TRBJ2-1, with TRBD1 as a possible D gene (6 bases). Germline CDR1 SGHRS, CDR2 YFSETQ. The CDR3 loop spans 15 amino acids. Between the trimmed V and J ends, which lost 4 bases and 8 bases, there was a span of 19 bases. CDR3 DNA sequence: TGCGCCAGCAGCCGGACAACGACAGGCGGAGATGAGCAGTTCTTC. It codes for CASSRTTTGGDEQFF.

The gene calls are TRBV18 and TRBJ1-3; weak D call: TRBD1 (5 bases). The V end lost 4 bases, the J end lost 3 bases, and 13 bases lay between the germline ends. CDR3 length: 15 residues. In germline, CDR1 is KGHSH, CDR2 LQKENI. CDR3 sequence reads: CASSRTRENGNTIYF. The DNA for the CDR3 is TGTGCCAGCTCACGGACAAGGGAGAATGGAAACACCATATATTTT.

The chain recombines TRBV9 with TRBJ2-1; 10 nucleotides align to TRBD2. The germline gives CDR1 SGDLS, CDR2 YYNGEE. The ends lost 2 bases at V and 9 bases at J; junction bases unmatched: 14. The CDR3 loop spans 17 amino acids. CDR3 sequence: CASSVNQREGQGSEQFF. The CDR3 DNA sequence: TGTGCCAGCAGCGTGAACCAGCGGGAGGGCCAGGGTAGTGAGCAGTTCTTC.

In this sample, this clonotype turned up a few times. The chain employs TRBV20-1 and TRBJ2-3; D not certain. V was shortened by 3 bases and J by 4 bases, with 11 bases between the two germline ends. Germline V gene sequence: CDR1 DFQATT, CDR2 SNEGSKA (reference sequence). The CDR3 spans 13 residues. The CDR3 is CSASRRTADTQYF. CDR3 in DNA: TGCAGTGCTAGCCGAAGGACGGCAGATACGCAGTATTTT.

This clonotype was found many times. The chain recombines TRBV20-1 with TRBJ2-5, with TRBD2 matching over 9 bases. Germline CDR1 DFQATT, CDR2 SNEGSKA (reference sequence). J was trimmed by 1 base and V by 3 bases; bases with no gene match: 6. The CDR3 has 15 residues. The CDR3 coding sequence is TGCAGTGCTAGGCTCGGACTAGCGACCCAAGAGACCCAGTACTTC. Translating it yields CSARLGLATQETQYF.

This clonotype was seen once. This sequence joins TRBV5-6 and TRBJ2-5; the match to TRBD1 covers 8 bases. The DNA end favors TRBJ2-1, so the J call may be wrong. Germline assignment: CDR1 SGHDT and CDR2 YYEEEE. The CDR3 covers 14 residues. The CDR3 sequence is CASSGWTGKETQFF. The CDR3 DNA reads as TGTGCCAGCAGCGGCTGGACAGGGAAAGAGACCCAGTTCTTC.

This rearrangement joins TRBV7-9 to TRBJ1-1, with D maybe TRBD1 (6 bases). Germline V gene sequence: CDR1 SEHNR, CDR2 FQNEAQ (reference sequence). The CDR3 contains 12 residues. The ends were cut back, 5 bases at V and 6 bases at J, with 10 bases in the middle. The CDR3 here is CASSPQGSEAFF. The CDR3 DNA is TGTGCCAGCAGCCCCCAGGGGTCTGAAGCTTTCTTT.

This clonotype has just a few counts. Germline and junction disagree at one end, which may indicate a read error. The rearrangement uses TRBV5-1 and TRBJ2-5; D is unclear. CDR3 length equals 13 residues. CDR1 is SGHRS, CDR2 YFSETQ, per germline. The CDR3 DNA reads TGCGCCAGCAACTTGTTTGGCCAAGAGACCCAGTACTTC. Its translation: CASNLFGQETQYF.

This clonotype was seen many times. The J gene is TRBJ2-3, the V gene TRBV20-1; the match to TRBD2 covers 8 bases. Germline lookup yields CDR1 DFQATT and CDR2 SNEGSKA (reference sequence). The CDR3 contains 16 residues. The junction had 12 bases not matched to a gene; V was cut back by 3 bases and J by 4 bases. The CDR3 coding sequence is TGCAGTGCTAGCGGGGGTGGAGCGGGAGAAGCAGATACGCAGTATTTT. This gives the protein CSASGGGAGEADTQYF.

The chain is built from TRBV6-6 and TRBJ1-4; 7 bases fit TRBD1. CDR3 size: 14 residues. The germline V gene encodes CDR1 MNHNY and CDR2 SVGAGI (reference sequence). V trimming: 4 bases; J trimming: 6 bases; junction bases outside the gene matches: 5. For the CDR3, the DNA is TGTGCCAGCAGTTTGGACAGGTGGGATGAAAAACTGTTTTTT. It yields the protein CASSLDRWDEKLFF.

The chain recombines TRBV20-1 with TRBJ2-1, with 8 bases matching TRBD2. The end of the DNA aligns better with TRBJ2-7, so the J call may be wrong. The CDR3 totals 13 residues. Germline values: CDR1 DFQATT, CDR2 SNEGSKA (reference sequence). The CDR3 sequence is CSATLAEYNEQYF. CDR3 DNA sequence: TGCAGTGCAACACTAGCGGAGTACAATGAGCAGTACTTC.

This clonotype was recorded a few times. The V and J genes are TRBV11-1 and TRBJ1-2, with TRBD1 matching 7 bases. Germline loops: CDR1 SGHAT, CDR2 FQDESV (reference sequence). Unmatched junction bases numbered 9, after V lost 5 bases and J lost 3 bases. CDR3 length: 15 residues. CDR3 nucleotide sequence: TGTGCCAGCAGCGGTACCCCCCAGGGGGACTATGGCTACACCTTC. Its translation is CASSGTPQGDYGYTF. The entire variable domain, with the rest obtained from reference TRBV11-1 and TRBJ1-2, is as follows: EAEVAQSPRYKITEKSQAVAFWCDPISGHATLYWYRQILGQGPELLVQFQDESVVDDSQLPKDRFSAERLKGVDSTLKIQPAELGDSAMYLCASSGTPQGDYGYTFGSGTRLTVV.

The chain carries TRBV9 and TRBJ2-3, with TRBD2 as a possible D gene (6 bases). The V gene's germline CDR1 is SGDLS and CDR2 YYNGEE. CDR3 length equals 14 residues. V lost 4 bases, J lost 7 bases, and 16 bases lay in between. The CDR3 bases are TGTGCCAGCAGCCCCCGTGTTAGCGGTAATACGCAGTATTTT. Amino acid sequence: CASSPRVSGNTQYF.

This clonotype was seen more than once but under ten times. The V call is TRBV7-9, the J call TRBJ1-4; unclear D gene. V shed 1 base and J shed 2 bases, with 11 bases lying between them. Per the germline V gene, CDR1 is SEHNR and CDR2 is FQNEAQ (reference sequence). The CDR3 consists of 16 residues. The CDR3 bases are TGTGCCAGCAGCTTAGGCGCGGGAACGACTAATGAAAAACTGTTTTTT. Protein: CASSLGAGTTNEKLFF.

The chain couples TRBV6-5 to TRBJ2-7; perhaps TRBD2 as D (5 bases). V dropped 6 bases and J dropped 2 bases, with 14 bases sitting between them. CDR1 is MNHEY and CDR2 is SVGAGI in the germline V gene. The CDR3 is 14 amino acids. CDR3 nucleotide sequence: TGTGCCAGCAGACCCGGGATGTTCGCCTACGAGCAGTACTTC. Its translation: CASRPGMFAYEQYF.

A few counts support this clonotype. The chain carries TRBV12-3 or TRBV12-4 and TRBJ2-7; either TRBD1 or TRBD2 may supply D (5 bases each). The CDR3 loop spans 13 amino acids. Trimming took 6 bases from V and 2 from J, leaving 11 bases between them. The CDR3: CASSHGTTYEQYF. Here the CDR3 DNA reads TGTGCCAGCAGCCACGGGACGACCTACGAGCAGTACTTC.

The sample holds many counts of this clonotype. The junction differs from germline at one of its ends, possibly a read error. CDR3 DNA: TGTGCCAGCAGCTTCACCGAAGGGTTGAACGCTGAAGCTTTCTTT. It translates to CASSFTEGLNAEAFF. The gene calls are TRBV7-2 and TRBJ1-1, with D unresolved. Germline loops: CDR1 SGHTA, CDR2 FQGNSA. The CDR3 length is 15 residues. Based on the CDR3 plus reference TRBV7-2 and TRBJ1-1, the full variable domain is GAGVSQSPSNKVTEKGKDVELRCDPISGHTALYWYRQSLGQGLEFLIYFQGNSAPDKSGLPSDRFSAERTGGSVSTLTIQRTQQEDSAVYLCASSFTEGLNAEAFFGQGTRLTVV.

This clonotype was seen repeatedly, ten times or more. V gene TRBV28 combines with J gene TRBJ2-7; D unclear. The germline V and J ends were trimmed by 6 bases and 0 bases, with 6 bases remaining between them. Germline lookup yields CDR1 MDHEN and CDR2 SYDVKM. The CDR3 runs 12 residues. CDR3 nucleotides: TGTGCCAGCAGAAGGAGCTCCTACGAGCAGTACTTC. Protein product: CASRRSSYEQYF.